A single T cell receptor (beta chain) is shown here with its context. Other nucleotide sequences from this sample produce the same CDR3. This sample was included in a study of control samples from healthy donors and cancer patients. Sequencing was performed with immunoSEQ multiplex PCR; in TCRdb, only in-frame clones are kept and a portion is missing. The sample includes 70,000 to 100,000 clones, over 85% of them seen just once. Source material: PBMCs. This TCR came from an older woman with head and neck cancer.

CDR3: CASSPTTGANTGELFF. CDR3 bases: TGTGCCAGCTCACCAACGACGGGTGCGAACACCGGGGAGCTGTTTTTT. V gene TRBV18 combines with J gene TRBJ2-2; D uncertain. The germline gives CDR1 KGHSH, CDR2 LQKENI. This CDR3 region has 16 residues. V lost 2 bases, J lost 0 bases, and 10 bases lay in between.